This paragraph covers one TCR beta chain sequence. This sample is drawn from a study of blood T cells in healthy people across ages. This CDR3 is 20 amino acids long. V lost 3 bases and J lost 2, with 27 bases in between. Germline CDR1 and CDR2: SGHAT and FQNNGV. With a J-beta primer mix and a sample-barcoded 5' primer, a second PCR ran roughly 7 to 11 cycles. TCRdb passed the 5' RACE reads through MiXCR, listing each CDR3 protein once. Of over 450,000 distinct CDR3 sequences detected, 24% appear once; the ten largest clones hold under 9%. The sample was also linked to a second study, of T cells of mothers and their children. This second report adds: In related and unrelated pairs alike, thymic selection shapes TCR recombination output, with inherited differences minor.

The specimen was blood. This sequence originates from a boy aged 5-17 years in good health. The genes are TRBV11-2 and TRBJ2-3, with D maybe TRBD2 (6 bases). The CDR3 is CASSFLSEGWFNLYTDTQYF. CDR3 DNA sequence: TGTGCCAGCAGCTTCCTCTCGGAGGGTTGGTTCAACTTATACACAGATACGCAGTATTTT. Combining the CDR3 with reference TRBV11-2 and TRBJ2-3 gives the whole variable domain EAGVAQSPRYKIIEKRQSVAFWCNPISGHATLYWYQQILGQGPKLLIQFQNNGVVDDSQLPKDRFSAERLKGVDSTLKIQPAKLEDSAVYLCASSFLSEGWFNLYTDTQYFGPGTRLTVL.